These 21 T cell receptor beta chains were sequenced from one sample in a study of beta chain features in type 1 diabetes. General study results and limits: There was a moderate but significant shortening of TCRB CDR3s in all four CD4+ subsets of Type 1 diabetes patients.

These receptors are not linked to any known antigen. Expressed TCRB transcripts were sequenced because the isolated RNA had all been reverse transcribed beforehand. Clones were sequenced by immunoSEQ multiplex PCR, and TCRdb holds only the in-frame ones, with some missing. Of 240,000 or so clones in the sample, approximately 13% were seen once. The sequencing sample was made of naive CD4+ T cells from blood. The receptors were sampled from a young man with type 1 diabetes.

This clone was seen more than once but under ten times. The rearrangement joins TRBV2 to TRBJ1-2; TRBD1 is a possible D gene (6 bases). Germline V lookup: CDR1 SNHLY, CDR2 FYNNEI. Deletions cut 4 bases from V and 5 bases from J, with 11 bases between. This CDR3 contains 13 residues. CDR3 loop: CASSAGQGYGYTF. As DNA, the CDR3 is TGTGCCAGCAGTGCCGGTCAGGGGTATGGCTACACCTTC.

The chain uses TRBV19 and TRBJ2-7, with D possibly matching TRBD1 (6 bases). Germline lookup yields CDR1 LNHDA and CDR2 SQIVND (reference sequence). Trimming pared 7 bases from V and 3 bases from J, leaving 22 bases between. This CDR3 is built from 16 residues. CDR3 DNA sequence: TGTGCCAGTACCTTCTCAGAGGGGACACCTGGCTACGAGCAGTACTTC. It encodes CASTFSEGTPGYEQYF.

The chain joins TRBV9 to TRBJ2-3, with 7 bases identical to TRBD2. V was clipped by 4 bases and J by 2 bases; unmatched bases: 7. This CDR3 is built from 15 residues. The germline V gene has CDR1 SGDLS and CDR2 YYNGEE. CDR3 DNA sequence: TGTGCCAGCAGCCTTACTAGCGCCTACACAGATACGCAGTATTTT. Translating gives CASSLTSAYTDTQYF. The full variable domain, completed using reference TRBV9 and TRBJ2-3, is DSGVTQTPKHLITATGQRVTLRCSPRSGDLSVYWYQQSLDQGLQFLIQYYNGEERAKGNILERFSAQQFPDLHSELNLSSLELGDSALYFCASSLTSAYTDTQYFGPGTRLTVL.

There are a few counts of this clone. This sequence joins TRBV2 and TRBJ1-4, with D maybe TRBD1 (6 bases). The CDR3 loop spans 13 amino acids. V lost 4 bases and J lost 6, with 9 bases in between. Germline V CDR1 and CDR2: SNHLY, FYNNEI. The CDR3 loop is CASSVSGDEKLFF. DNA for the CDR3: TGTGCCAGCAGTGTCTCAGGGGATGAAAAACTGTTTTTT.

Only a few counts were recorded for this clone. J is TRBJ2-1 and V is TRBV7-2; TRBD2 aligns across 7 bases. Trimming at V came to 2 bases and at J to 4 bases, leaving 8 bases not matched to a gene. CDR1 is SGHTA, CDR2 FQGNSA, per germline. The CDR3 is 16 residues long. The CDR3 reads CASSLIATSSYNEQFF. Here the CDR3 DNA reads TGTGCCAGCAGCTTAATAGCGACTAGCTCTTACAATGAGCAGTTCTTC. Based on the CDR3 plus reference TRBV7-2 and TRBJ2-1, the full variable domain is GAGVSQSPSNKVTEKGKDVELRCDPISGHTALYWYRQSLGQGLEFLIYFQGNSAPDKSGLPSDRFSAERTGGSVSTLTIQRTQQEDSAVYLCASSLIATSSYNEQFFGPGTRLTVL.

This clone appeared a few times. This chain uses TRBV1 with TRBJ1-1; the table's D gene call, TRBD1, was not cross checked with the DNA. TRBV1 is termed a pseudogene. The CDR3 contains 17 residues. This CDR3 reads CTSSQDIGTGGFPEAFF. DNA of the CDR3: TGCACCAGCAGCCAAGATATCGGTACAGGCGGATTCCCTGAAGCTTTCTTT.

In DNA form, the CDR3 reads TGCAGCGTTGGCCAGGATCCCTATGGCTACACCTTC. Protein: CSVGQDPYGYTF. The chain combines TRBV29-1 with TRBJ1-2; D call uncertain. Trimming cost V 4 bases and J 4 bases, with 10 bases left between them. Germline V gene sequence: CDR1 SQVTM, CDR2 ANQGSEA. The CDR3 spans 12 residues.

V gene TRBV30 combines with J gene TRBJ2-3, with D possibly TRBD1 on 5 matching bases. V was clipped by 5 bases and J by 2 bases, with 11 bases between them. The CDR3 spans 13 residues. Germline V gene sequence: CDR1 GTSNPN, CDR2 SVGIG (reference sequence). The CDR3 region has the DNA TGTGCCTGGGGGGCCCCTCTCACAGATACGCAGTATTTT. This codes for CAWGAPLTDTQYF. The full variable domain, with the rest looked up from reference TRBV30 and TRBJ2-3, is SQTIHQWPATLVQPVGSPLSLECTVEGTSNPNLYWYRQAAGRGLQLLFYSVGIGQISSEVPQNLSASRPQDRQFILSSKKLLLSDSGFYLCAWGAPLTDTQYFGPGTRLTVL.

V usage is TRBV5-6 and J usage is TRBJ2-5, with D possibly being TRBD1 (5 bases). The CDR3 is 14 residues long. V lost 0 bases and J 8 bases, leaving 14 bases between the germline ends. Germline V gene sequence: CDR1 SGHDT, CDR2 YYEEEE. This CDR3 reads CASSLVAVQGTQYF. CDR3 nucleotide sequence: TGTGCCAGCAGCTTGGTTGCGGTGCAGGGAACCCAGTACTTC.

CDR3 in amino acids: CASSPGIGLPRYF. The CDR3, as DNA: TGCGCCAGCAGCCCTGGAATCGGACTCCCACGGTACTTC. The rearrangement joins TRBV5-1 to TRBJ2-5; perhaps TRBD2 as D (5 bases). CDR3 length: 13 residues. Looked up from germline, CDR1 is SGHRS and CDR2 is YFSETQ. Trimming stripped 4 bases from V and 13 bases from J, with 20 bases between.

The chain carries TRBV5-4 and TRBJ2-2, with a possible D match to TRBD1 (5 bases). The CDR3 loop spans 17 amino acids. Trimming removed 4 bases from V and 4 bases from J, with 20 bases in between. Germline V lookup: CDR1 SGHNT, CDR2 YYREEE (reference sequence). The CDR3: CASSPRTRERLTGELFF. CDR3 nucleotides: TGTGCCAGCAGCCCACGGACCAGGGAAAGGCTCACCGGGGAGCTGTTTTTT. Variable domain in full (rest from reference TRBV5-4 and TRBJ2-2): ETGVTQSPTHLIKTRGQQVTLRCSSQSGHNTVSWYQQALGQGPQFIFQYYREEENGRGNFPPRFSGLQFPNYSSELNVNALELDDSALYLCASSPRTRERLTGELFFGEGSRLTVL.

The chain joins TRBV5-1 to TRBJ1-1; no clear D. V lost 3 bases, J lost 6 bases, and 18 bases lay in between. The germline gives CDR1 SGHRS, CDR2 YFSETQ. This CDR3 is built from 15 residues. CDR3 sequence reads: CASSSTQREMAEAFF. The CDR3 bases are TGCGCCAGCAGCTCCACCCAAAGGGAGATGGCTGAAGCTTTCTTT.

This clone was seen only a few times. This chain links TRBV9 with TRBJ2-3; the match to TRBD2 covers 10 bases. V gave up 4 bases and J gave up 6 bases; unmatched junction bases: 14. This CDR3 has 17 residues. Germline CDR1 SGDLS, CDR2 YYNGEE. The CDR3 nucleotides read TGTGCCAGCAGCACCAGCCTTCCAGCGGGGGGGATCGATACGCAGTATTTT. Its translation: CASSTSLPAGGIDTQYF. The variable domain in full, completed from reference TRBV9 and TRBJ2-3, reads DSGVTQTPKHLITATGQRVTLRCSPRSGDLSVYWYQQSLDQGLQFLIQYYNGEERAKGNILERFSAQQFPDLHSELNLSSLELGDSALYFCASSTSLPAGGIDTQYFGPGTRLTVL.

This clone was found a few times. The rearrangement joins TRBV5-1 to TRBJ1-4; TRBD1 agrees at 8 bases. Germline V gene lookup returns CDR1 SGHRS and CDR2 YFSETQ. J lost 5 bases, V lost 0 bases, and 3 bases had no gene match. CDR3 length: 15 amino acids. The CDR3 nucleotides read TGCGCCAGCAGCTTGGCAGGGGGCCCGAATGAAAAACTGTTTTTT. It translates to CASSLAGGPNEKLFF.

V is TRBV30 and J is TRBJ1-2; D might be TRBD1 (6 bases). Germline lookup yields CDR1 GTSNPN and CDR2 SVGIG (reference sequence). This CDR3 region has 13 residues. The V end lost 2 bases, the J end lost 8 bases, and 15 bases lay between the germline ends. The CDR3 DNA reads TGTGCCTGGAGTATTGGACAGATTTGGGGCTACACCTTC. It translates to CAWSIGQIWGYTF.

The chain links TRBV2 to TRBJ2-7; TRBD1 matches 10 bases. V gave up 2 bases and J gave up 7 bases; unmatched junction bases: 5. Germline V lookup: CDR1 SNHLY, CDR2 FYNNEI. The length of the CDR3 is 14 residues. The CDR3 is CASSESGTGAEQYF. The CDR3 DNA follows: TGTGCCAGCAGTGAAAGTGGGACAGGGGCTGAGCAGTACTTC.

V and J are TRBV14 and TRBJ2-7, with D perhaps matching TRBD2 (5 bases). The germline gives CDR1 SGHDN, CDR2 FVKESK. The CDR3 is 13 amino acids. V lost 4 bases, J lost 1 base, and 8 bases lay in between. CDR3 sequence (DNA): TGTGCCAGCAGCCCGACTAATTCCTACGAGCAGTACTTC. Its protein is CASSPTNSYEQYF.

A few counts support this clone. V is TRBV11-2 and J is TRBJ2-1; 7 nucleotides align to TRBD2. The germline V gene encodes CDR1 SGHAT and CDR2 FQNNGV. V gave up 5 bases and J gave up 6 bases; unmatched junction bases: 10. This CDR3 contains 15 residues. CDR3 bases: TGTGCCAGCAGCCCCCTCGGGCGGGAGATCAATGAGCAGTTCTTC. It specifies CASSPLGREINEQFF. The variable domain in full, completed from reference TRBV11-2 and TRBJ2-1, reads EAGVAQSPRYKIIEKRQSVAFWCNPISGHATLYWYQQILGQGPKLLIQFQNNGVVDDSQLPKDRFSAERLKGVDSTLKIQPAKLEDSAVYLCASSPLGREINEQFFGPGTRLTVL.

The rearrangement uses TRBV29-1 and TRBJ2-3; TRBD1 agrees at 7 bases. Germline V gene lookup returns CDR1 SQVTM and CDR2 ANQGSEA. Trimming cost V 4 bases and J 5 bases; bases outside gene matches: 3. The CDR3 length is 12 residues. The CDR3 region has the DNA TGCAGCGTTGGGCCAGGGGGAGATACGCAGTATTTT. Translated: CSVGPGGDTQYF.

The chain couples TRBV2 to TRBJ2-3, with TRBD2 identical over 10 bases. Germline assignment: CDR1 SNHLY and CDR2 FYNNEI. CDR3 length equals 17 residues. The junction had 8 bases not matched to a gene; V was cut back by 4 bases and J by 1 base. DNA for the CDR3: TGTGCCAGCAGTGTCCGGAGCGGGGGGGCCGGCACAGATACGCAGTATTTT. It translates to CASSVRSGGAGTDTQYF.

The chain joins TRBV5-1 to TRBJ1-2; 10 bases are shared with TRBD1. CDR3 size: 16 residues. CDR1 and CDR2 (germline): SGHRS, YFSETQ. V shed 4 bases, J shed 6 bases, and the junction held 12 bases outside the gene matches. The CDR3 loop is CASSPGPRDRGDGYTF. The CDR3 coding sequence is TGCGCCAGCAGCCCGGGACCCCGGGACAGGGGAGATGGCTACACCTTC.